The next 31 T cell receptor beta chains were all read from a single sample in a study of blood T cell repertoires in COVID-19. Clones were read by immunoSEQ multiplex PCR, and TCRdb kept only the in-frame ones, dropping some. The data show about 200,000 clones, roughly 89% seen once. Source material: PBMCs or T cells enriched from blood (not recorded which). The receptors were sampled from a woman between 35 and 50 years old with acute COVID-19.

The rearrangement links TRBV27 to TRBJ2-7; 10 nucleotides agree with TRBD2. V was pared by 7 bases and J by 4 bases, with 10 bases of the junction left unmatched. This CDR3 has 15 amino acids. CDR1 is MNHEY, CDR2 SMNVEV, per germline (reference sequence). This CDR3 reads CASKRAGGLVYEQYF. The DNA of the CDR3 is TGTGCCAGCAAGCGAGCGGGAGGGCTTGTGTACGAGCAGTACTTC.

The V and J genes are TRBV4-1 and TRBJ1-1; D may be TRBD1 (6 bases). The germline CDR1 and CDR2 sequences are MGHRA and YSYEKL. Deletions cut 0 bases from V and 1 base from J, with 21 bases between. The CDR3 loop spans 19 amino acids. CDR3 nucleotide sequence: TGCGCCAGCAGCCAAGATCGGGCCGGGACACAGGGTGGGAACACTGAAGCTTTCTTT. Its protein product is CASSQDRAGTQGGNTEAFF.

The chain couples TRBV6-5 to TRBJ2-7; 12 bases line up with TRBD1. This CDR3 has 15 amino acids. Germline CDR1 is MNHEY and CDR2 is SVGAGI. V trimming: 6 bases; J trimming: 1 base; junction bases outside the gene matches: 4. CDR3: CASRGGQGASYEQYF. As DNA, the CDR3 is TGTGCCAGCAGGGGGGGACAGGGGGCATCCTACGAGCAGTACTTC.

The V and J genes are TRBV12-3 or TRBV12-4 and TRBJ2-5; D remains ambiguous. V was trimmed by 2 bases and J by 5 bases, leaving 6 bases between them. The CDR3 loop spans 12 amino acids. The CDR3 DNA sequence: TGTGCCAGCAGTTTACGAGAGGAGACCCAGTACTTC. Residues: CASSLREETQYF.

This chain's CDR3 is CASTAQTGEQYF. The CDR3 bases are TGTGCCAGCACCGCACAGACAGGCGAGCAGTACTTC. V and J are TRBV7-9 and TRBJ2-7; possible D gene TRBD1, 6 bases. Germline V gene data show CDR1 as SEHNR and CDR2 as FQNEAQ (reference sequence). Trimming shortened V by 7 bases and J by 6 bases, and 13 bases separated the two germline ends. This CDR3 is 12 amino acids long. The full variable domain, its missing parts supplied by reference TRBV7-9 and TRBJ2-7, is DTGVSQNPRHKITKRGQNVTFRCDPISEHNRLYWYRQTLGQGPEFLTYFQNEAQLEKSRLLSDRFSAERPKGSFSTLEIQRTEQGDSAMYLCASTAQTGEQYFGPGTRLTVT.

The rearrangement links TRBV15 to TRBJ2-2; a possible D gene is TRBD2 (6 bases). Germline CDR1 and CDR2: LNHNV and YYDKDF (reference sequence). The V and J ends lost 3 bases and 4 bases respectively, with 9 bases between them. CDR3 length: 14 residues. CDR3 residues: CATSSGGTTGELFF. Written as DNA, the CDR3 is TGTGCCACCAGCAGTGGGGGGACCACCGGGGAGCTGTTTTTT. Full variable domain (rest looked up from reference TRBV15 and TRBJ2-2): DAMVIQNPRYQVTQFGKPVTLSCSQTLNHNVMYWYQQKSSQAPKLLFHYYDKDFNNEADTPDNFQSRRPNTSFCFLDIRSPGLGDTAMYLCATSSGGTTGELFFGEGSRLTVL.

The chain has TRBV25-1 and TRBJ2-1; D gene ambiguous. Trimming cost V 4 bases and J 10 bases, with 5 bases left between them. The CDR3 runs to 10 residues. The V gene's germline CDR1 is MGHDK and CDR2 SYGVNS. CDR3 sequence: CASSAEEQFF. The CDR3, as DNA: TGTGCCAGCAGTGCGGAGGAGCAGTTCTTC.

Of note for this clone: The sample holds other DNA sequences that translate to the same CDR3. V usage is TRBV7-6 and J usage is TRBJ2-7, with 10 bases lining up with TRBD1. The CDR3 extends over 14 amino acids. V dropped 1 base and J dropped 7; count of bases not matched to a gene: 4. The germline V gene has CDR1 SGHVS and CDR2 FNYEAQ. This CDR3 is CASSLDDRGREQYF. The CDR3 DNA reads TGTGCCAGCAGCTTAGACGACAGGGGGCGAGAGCAGTACTTC.

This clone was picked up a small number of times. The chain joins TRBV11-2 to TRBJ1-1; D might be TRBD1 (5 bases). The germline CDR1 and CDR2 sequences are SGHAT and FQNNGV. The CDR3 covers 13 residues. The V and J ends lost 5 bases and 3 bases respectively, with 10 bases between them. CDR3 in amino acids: CASSLGGDTEAFF. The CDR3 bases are TGTGCCAGCAGCCTTGGGGGGGACACTGAAGCTTTCTTT.

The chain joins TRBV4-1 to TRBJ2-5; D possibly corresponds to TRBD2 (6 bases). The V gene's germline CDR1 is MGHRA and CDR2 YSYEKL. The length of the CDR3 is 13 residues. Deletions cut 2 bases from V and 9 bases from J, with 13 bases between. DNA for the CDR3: TGCGCCAGCAGCCAATATCTGTCGGGGGCCCAGTACTTC. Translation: CASSQYLSGAQYF.

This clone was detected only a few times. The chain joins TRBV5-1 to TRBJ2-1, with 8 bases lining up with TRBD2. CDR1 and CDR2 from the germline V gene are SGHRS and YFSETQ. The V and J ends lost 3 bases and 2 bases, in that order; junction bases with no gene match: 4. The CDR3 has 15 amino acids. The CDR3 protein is CASSSLAGTYNEQFF. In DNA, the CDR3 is TGCGCCAGCAGCTCCTTAGCGGGGACCTACAATGAGCAGTTCTTC.

In nucleotides, the CDR3 is TGCGCCAGCAGCCTTCAGGGGGCCGGAGAAGAGACCCAGTACTTC. This translates into CASSLQGAGEETQYF. V and J are TRBV5-1 and TRBJ2-5; 8 bases map to TRBD1. Germline V gene sequence: CDR1 SGHRS, CDR2 YFSETQ. The junction had 8 bases not matched to a gene; V was cut back by 4 bases and J by 3 bases. The CDR3 is made up of 15 amino acids. Drawing the rest from reference TRBV5-1 and TRBJ2-5, the complete variable domain is KAGVTQTPRYLIKTRGQQVTLSCSPISGHRSVSWYQQTPGQGLQFLFEYFSETQRNKGNFPGRFSGRQFSNSRSEMNVSTLELGDSALYLCASSLQGAGEETQYFGPGTRLLVL.

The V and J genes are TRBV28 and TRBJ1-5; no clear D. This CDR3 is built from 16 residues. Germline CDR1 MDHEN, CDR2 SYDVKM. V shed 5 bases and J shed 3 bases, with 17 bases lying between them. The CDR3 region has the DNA TGTGCCAGCAGTCCGAAGACGGGAACCTTCAATCAGCCCCAGCATTTT. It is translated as CASSPKTGTFNQPQHF.

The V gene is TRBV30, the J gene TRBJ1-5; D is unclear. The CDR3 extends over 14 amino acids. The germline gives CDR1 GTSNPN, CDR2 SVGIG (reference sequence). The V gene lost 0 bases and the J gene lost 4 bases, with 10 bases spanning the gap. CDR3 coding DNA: TGTGCCTGGAGTGTAATGGCAGTGAATCAGCCCCAGCATTTT. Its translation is CAWSVMAVNQPQHF.

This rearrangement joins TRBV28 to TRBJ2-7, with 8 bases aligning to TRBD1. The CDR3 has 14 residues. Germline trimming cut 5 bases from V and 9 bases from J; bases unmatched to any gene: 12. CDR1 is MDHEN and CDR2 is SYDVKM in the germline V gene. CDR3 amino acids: CASSPGQGHWAQYF. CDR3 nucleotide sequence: TGTGCCAGCAGTCCCGGACAGGGCCACTGGGCGCAGTACTTC.

The CDR3 sequence: CATSDPKDRTYEQYF. The CDR3 bases are TGTGCCACCAGTGACCCAAAAGACAGAACCTACGAGCAGTACTTC. The rearrangement joins TRBV24-1 to TRBJ2-7, with D possibly matching TRBD1 (5 bases). This CDR3 region has 15 residues. Trimming pared 4 bases from V and 2 bases from J, leaving 14 bases between. Germline V gene data show CDR1 as KGHDR and CDR2 as SFDVKD.

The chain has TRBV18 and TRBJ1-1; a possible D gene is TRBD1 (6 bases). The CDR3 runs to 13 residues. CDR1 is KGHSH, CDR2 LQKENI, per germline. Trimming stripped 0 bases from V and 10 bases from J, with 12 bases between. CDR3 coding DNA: TGTGCCAGCTCACCACCGATCCCCAGGGGAGCTTTCTTT. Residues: CASSPPIPRGAFF.

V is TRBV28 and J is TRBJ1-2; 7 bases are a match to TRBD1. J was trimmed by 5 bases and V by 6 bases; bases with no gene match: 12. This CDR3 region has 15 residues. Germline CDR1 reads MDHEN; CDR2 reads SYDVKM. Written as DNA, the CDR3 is TGTGCCAGCAGACTGACCGGGACAGATATTTATGGCTACACCTTC. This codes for CASRLTGTDIYGYTF.

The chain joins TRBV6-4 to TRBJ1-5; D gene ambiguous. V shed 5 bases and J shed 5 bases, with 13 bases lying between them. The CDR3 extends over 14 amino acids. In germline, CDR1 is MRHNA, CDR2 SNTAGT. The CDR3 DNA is TGTGCCAGCAGTCCGACCGGAGCGGATCAGCCCCAGCATTTT. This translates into CASSPTGADQPQHF.

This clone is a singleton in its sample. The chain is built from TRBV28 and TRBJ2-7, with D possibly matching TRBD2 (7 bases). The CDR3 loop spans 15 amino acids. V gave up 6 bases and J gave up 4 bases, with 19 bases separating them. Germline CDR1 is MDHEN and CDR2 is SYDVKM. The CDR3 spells CASSHRGGSLYEQYF. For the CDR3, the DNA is TGTGCCAGCAGCCATAGGGGGGGGTCTTTGTACGAGCAGTACTTC.

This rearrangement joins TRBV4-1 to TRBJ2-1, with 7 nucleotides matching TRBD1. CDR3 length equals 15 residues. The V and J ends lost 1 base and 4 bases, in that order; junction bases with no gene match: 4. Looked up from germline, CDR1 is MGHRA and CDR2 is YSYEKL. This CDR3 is CASSQAGTDYNEQFF. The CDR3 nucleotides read TGCGCCAGCAGCCAAGCTGGGACAGATTACAATGAGCAGTTCTTC.

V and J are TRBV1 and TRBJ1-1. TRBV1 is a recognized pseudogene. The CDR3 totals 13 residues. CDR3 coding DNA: TGCACCAGCAGCCAGGGACTTAACACTGAAGCTTTCTTT. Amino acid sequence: CTSSQGLNTEAFF.

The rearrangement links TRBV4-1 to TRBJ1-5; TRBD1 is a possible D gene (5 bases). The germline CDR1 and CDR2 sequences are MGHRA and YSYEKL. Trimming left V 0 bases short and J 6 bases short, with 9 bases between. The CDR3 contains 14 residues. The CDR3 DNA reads TGCGCCAGCAGCCAAGATCGGGGGTTTCAGCCCCAGCATTTT. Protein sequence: CASSQDRGFQPQHF.

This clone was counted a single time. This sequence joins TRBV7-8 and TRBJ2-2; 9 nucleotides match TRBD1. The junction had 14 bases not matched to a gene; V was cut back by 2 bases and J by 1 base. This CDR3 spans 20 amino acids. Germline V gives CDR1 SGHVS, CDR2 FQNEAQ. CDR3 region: CASSLMGTGSNPLNTGELFF. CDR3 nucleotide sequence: TGTGCCAGCAGCTTAATGGGGACAGGGTCCAATCCCCTGAACACCGGGGAGCTGTTTTTT. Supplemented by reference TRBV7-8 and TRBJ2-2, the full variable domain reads GAGVSQSPRYKVAKRGQDVALRCDPISGHVSLFWYQQALGQGPEFLTYFQNEAQLDKSGLPSDRFFAERPEGSVSTLKIQRTQQEDSAVYLCASSLMGTGSNPLNTGELFFGEGSRLTVL.

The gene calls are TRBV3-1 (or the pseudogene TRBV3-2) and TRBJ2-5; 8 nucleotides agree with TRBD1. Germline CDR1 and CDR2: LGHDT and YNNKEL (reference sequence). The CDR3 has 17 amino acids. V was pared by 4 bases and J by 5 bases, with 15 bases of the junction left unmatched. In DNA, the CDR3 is TGTGCCAGCAGCCGATCGGGACAGGCCTTACTAGGGGAGACCCAGTACTTC. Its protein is CASSRSGQALLGETQYF.

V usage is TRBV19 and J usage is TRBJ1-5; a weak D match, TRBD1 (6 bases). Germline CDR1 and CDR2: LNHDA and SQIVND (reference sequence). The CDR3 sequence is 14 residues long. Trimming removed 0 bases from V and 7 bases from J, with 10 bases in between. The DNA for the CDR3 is TGTGCCAGTAGTATAGACAGGGGACGGCAGCCCCAGCATTTT. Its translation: CASSIDRGRQPQHF. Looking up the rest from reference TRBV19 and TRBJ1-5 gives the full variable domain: DGGITQSPKYLFRKEGQNVTLSCEQNLNHDAMYWYRQDPGQGLRLIYYSQIVNDFQKGDIAEGYSVSREKKESFPLTVTSAQKNPTAFYLCASSIDRGRQPQHFGDGTRLSIL.

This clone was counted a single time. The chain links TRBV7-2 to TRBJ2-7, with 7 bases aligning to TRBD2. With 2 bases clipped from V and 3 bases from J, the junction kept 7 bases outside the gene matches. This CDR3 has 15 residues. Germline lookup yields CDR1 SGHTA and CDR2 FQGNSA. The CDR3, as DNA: TGTGCCAGCAGCTTATGGGTAGCGGGCAGCTACGAGCAGTACTTC. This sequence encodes CASSLWVAGSYEQYF.

CDR3 in DNA: TGTGCCAGCAGCCCCGGGACAGGGGGTGACTACGAGCAGTACTTC. The encoded protein is CASSPGTGGDYEQYF. The V gene is TRBV7-6, the J gene TRBJ2-7; 11 nucleotides agree with TRBD1. CDR1 is SGHVS and CDR2 is FNYEAQ in the germline V gene. After removal of 5 bases from V and 3 bases from J, the junction contained 6 bases not matched to a gene. The CDR3 has 15 amino acids.

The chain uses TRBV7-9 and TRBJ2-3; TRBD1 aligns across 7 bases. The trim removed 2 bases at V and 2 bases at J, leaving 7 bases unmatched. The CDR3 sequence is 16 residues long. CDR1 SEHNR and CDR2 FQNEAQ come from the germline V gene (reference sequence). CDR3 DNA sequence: TGTGCCAGCAGCTTAAACACAGGGGTCTCCACAGATACGCAGTATTTT. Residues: CASSLNTGVSTDTQYF. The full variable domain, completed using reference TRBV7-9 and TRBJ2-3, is DTGVSQNPRHKITKRGQNVTFRCDPISEHNRLYWYRQTLGQGPEFLTYFQNEAQLEKSRLLSDRFSAERPKGSFSTLEIQRTEQGDSAMYLCASSLNTGVSTDTQYFGPGTRLTVL.

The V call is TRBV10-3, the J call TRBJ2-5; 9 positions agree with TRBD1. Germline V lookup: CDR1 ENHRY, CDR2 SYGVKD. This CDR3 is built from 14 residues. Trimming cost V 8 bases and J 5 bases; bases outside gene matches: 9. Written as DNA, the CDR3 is TGTGCCATCGGACCCCGGACAGGGGAGGAGACCCAGTACTTC. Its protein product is CAIGPRTGEETQYF.

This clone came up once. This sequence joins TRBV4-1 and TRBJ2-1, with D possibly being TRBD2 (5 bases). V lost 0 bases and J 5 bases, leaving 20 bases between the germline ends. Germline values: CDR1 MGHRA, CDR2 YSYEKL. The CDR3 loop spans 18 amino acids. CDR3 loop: CASSQDPLGAVGDNEQFF. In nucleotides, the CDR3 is TGCGCCAGCAGCCAAGATCCACTCGGTGCGGTCGGGGACAATGAGCAGTTCTTC.